This TCR beta chain derives from a study of graft-versus-host responses after intestinal transplantation. Study-level information: Multivisceral, liver-intestinal, or isolated intestinal transplants were performed in recipients.

The protocol was immunoSEQ multiplex PCR, while the TCRdb copy is restricted to in-frame clones and leaves out a portion. The table shows 96,000 or so clones, with roughly 90% occurring only once. Note on this clone: Its antigen is undetermined. The sample holds other DNA sequences that translate to the same CDR3.

The V segment lost 3 bases and the J segment 5 bases; nucleotides outside the gene matches: 3. Germline V gene lookup returns CDR1 KGHSH and CDR2 LQKENI. The CDR3 extends over 13 amino acids. Study conclusions and caveats: Some patients had graft-donor T cell macrochimerism. In their allografts, the ratios of graft-versus-host to host-versus-graft T cell clones were high.

This receptor was identified in a human donor who received an intestinal transplant. The material sequenced was unstimulated CD4+ T cells sorted from spleen or lymph node cells, taken before intestinal transplant. The chain couples TRBV18 to TRBJ2-5, with 7 bases fitting TRBD1. CDR3 nucleotide sequence: TGTGCCAGCTCACCGGGACAGCAGGAGACCCAGTACTTC. This encodes CASSPGQQETQYF.